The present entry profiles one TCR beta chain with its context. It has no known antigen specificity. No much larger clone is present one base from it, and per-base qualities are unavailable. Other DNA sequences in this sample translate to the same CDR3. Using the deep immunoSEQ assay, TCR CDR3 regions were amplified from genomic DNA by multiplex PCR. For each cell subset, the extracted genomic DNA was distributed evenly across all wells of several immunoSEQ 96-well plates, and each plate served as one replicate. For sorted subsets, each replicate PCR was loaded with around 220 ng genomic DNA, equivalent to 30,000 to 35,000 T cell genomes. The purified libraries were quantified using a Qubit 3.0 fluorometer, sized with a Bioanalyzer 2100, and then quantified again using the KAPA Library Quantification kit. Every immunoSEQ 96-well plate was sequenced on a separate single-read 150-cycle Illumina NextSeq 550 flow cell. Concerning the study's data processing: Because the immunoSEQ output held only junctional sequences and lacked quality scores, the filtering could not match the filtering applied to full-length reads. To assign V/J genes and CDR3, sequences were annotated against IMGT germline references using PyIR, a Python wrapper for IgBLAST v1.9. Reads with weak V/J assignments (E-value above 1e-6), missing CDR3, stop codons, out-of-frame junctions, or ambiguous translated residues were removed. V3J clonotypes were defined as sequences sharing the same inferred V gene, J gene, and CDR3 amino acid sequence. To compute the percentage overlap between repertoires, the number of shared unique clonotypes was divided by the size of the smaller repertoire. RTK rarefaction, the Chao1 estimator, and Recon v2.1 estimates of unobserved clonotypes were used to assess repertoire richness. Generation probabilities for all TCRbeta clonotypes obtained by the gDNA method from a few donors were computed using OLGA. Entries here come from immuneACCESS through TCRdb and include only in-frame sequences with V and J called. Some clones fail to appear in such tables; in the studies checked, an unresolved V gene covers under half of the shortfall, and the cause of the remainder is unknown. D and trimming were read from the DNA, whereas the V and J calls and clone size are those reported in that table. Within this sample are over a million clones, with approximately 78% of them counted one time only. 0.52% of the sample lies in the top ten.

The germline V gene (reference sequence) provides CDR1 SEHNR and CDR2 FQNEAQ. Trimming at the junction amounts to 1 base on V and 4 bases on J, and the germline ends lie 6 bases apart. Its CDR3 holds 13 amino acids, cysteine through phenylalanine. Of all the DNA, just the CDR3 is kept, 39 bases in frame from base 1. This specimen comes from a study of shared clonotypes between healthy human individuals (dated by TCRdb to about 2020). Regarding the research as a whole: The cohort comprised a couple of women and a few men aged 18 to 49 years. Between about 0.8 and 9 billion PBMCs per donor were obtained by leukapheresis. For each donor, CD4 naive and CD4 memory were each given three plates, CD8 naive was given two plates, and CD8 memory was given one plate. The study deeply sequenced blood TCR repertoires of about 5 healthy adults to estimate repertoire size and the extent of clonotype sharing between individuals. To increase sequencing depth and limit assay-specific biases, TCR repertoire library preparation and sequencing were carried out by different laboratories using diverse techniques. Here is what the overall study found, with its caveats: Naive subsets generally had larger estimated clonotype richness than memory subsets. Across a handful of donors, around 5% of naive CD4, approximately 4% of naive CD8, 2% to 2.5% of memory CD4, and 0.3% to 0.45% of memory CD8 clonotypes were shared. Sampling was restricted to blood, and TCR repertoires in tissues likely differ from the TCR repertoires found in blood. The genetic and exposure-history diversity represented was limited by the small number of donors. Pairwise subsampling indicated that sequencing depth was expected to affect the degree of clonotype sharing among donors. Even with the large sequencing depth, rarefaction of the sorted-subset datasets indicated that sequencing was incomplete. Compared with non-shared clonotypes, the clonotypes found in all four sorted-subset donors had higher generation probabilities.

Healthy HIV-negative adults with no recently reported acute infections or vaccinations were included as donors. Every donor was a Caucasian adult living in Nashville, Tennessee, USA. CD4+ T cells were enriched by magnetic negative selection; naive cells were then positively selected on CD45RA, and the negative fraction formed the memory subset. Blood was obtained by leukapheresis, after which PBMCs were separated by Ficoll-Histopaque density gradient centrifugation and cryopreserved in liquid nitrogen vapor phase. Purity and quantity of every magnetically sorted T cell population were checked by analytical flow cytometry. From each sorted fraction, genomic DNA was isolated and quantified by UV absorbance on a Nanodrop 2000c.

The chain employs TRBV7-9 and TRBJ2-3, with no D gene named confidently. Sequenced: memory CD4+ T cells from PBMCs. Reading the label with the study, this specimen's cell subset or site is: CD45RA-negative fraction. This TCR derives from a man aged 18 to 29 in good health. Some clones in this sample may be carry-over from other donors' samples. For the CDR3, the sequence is CASSLGSADTQYF. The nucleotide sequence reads TGTGCCAGCAGCTTAGGGAGCGCAGATACGCAGTATTTT.